The rows below give T cell receptor beta chains drawn from one sample of a study of shared clonotypes between healthy human individuals. TCRdb keeps only in-frame clones here, not all; method: immunoSEQ multiplex PCR. Found here are some 2,000,000 clones, roughly 94% of them singletons; the top ten hold 0.85% to 1.3%. Sequencing was performed on naive CD8+ T cells sorted from blood. These receptors came from a young man in good health. Each CDR3 is given without its conserved first and last residue. D genes are given only for firm matches.

>TRBJ2-7|TRBV7-3|NA
ARRPHYEQY
>TRBJ2-7|TRBV6-1|NA
ASSEEGLIYEQY
>TRBJ2-2|TRBV2|NA
ASRALTGELF
>TRBJ1-2|TRBV7-9|NA
ASSLEGDGYT
>TRBJ2-4|TRBV7-9|NA
ASTMDSLNIQY
>TRBJ2-5|TRBV15|TRBD2
ATSWGLAGFYQETQY
>TRBJ2-5|TRBV4-3|NA
ASSQDGTSQETQY
>TRBJ1-1|TRBV11-2|TRBD1
ASSLGTGGVGTEAF
>TRBJ1-6|TRBV28|NA
ASSPLALTNSPLH
>TRBJ2-3|TRBV10-3|NA
AISEAQTTTSTDTQY
>TRBJ2-7|TRBV27|NA
ASSWDLAGGEQY
>TRBJ1-2|TRBV7-5|NA
ARSLTGTNNYGYT
>TRBJ1-1|TRBV27|TRBD1
ASSTGDRTEAF
>TRBJ2-7|TRBV11-2|TRBD2
ASSLSGGGSYEQY
>TRBJ2-3|TRBV27|TRBD2
ASTLLAGGPRDTQY
>TRBJ2-3|TRBV2|TRBD2
ANSMGLDTDTQY
>TRBJ2-3|TRBV2|NA
ASGSGSSTDTQY
>TRBJ2-1|TRBV19|NA
ASRPGLRGDEQF
>TRBJ1-5|TRBV6-5|NA
ASHQGPGGGQPQH
>TRBJ2-7|TRBV30|TRBD1
AWQTGDPYEQY
>TRBJ2-7|TRBV18|NA
ASSPPPGGQPTYEQY
>TRBJ1-1|TRBV27|NA
ASSLGTLNTEAF
>TRBJ2-7|TRBV28|NA
ASSFTPPAYEQY
>TRBJ2-7|TRBV7-9|NA
ASSLARYEQY
>TRBJ2-7|TRBV7-3|NA
ARSGQPYEQY
>TRBJ2-1|TRBV10-1|NA
ASSLVSGEQF
>TRBJ2-1|TRBV4-1|NA
ASSLKMVPSVYNEQF
>TRBJ2-5|TRBV5-1|NA
ASSLGQLVTQETQY
>TRBJ2-6|TRBV13|NA
ASSLHGANVLT
>TRBJ2-7|TRBV9|NA
ASSPPNSNEQY
>TRBJ2-7|TRBV28|TRBD2
ASSPRLAGPTYEQY
>TRBJ2-2|TRBV29-1|TRBD1
SVETGEETGELF
>TRBJ2-2|TRBV10-3|NA
AISESEGIFSGELF
>TRBJ2-2|TRBV9|NA
ASKEGTENTGELF
>TRBJ2-5|TRBV4-3|NA
ASSQDLTGFEETQY
>TRBJ1-2|TRBV25-1|NA
ASSPRRGEGYGYT
>TRBJ1-2|TRBV27|NA
ASSSPGGADSGGYT
>TRBJ2-3|TRBV6-1|NA
ASLGPEPDTQY
>TRBJ2-7|TRBV10-3|NA
AISTGASYEQY
>TRBJ1-2|TRBV6-5|NA
ASSYEGGGYT
>TRBJ2-7|TRBV6-5|TRBD1
ASSYSTGGENYEQY
>TRBJ2-7|TRBV4-3|NA
ASSQELVILNEQY
>TRBJ2-7|TRBV7-6|TRBD2
ASSRLAGLYEQY
>TRBJ1-1|TRBV6-8|NA
ASTFRRARTEAF
>TRBJ1-1|TRBV11-2|NA
ASSLSGDDTEAF
>TRBJ2-7|TRBV6-1|NA
ASSPWATYEQY
>TRBJ1-2|TRBV19|NA
ASSIQATNYGYT
>TRBJ1-1|TRBV5-6|NA
ASTESPGEAF
>TRBJ1-1|TRBV10-1|TRBD1
ASSPTGISGNTEAF